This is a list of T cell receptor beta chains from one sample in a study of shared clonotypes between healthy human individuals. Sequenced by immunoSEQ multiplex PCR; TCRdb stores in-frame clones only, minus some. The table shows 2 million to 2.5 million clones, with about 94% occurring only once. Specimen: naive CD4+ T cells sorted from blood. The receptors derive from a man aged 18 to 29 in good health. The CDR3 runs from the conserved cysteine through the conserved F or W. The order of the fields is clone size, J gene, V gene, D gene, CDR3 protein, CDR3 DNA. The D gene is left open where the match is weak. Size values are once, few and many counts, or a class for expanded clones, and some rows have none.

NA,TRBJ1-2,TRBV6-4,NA,CASSDSRGYTF,TGTGCCAGCAGTGACTCGAGGGGCTACACCTTC
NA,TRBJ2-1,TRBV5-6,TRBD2,CASSLGGSGRSYNEQFF,TGTGCCAGCAGCTTGGGGGGTAGCGGGCGCTCCTACAATGAGCAGTTCTTC
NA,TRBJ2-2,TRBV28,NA,CASSLGLNTGELFF,TGTGCCAGCAGTTTGGGACTGAACACCGGGGAGCTGTTTTTT
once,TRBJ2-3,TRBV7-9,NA,CASSMSIPDTQYF,TGTGCCAGCAGCATGTCCATTCCAGATACGCAGTATTTT
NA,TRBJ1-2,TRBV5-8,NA,CASRGTFNYGYTF,TGTGCCAGCAGGGGAACCTTTAACTATGGCTACACCTTC
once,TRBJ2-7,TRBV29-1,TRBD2,CSVELAGGEQYF,TGCAGCGTTGAATTGGCGGGGGGAGAGCAGTACTTC
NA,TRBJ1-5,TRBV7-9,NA,CASSREGVGNQPQHF,TGTGCCAGCAGCAGAGAAGGGGTGGGCAATCAGCCCCAGCATTTT
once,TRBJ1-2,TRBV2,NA,CASYREGGGYTF,TGTGCCAGTTACAGGGAAGGAGGTGGCTACACCTTC
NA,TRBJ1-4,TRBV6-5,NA,CASSYSLTNEKLFF,TGTGCCAGCAGTTACTCCCTGACTAATGAAAAACTGTTTTTT
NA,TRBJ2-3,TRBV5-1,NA,CASSLVGGTSTDTQYF,TGCGCCAGCAGCTTGGTGGGGGGAACTAGCACAGATACGCAGTATTTT
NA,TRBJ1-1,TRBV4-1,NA,CASSQLTANTEAFF,TGCGCCAGCAGCCAACTCACAGCGAACACTGAAGCTTTCTTT
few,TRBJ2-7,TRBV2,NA,CASRADGTYEQYF,TGTGCCAGCAGGGCGGACGGGACCTACGAGCAGTACTTC
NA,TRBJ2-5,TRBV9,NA,CASSVAGGGGQETQYF,TGTGCCAGCAGCGTAGCCGGGGGAGGGGGACAAGAGACCCAGTACTTC
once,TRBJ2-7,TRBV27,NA,CASSSRGMREQYF,TGTGCCAGCAGTTCGAGGGGGATGCGGGAGCAGTACTTC
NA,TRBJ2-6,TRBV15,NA,CATSRDRQGIGGSGANVLTF,TGTGCCACCAGCAGAGATAGGCAAGGAATAGGTGGCTCTGGGGCCAACGTCCTGACTTTC
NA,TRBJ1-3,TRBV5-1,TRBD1,CASSLTTGGNTIYF,TGCGCCAGCAGCTTGACGACAGGGGGAAACACCATATATTTT
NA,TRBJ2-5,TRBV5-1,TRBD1,CASSQPDREETQYF,TGCGCCAGCAGCCAACCGGACAGGGAAGAGACCCAGTACTTC
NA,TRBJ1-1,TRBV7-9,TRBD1,CASSLPGQGGPEAFF,TGTGCCAGCAGCTTACCGGGACAGGGGGGCCCTGAAGCTTTCTTT
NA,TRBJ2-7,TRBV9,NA,CASTLLYEQYF,TGTGCCAGCACCCTATTATACGAGCAGTACTTC
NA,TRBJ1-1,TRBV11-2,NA,CASSLRTENTEAFF,TGTGCCAGCAGCTTAAGGACTGAGAACACTGAAGCTTTCTTT
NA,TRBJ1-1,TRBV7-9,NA,CAITNTEAFF,TGTGCCATTACAAACACTGAAGCTTTCTTT
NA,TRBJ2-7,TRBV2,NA,CASSSYYEQYF,TGTGCCAGCAGTTCCTACTACGAGCAGTACTTC
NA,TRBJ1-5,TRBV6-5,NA,CASSLTGTSNQPQHF,TGTGCCAGCAGTCTAACCGGGACATCTAATCAGCCCCAGCATTTT
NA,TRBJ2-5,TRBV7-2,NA,CASSLLETQYF,TGTGCCAGCAGCTTACTCGAGACCCAGTACTTC
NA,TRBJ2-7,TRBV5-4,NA,CASSLAAQGGEQYF,TGTGCCAGCAGCTTGGCGGCGCAGGGCGGCGAGCAGTACTTC
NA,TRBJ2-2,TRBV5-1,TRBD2,CASSLRGTSGTGELFF,TGCGCCAGCAGCTTGAGAGGGACTAGCGGCACCGGGGAGCTGTTTTTT
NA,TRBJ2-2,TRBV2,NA,CASRANQGHLTNTGELFF,TGTGCCAGCCGTGCGAACCAGGGACACCTTACTAACACCGGGGAGCTGTTTTTT
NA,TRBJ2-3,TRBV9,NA,CASSVGEHTDTQYF,TGTGCCAGCAGCGTAGGGGAACACACAGATACGCAGTATTTT
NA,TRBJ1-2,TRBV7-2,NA,CASSLGRVANYGYTF,TGTGCCAGCAGCTTAGGGAGGGTAGCTAACTATGGCTACACCTTC
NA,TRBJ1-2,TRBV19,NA,CASRLGTPANYGYTF,TGTGCCAGTAGGCTCGGGACACCCGCTAACTATGGCTACACCTTC
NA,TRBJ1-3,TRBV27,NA,CASTFNVVGSGNTIYF,TGTGCCAGCACCTTCAATGTGGTAGGGTCCGGAAACACCATATATTTT
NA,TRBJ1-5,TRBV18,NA,CASSPPGGNQPQHF,TGTGCCAGCTCACCCCCAGGCGGCAATCAGCCCCAGCATTTT
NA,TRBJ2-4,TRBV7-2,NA,CASSLVGTAAKNIQYF,TGTGCCAGCAGCCTCGTGGGGACCGCAGCCAAAAACATTCAGTACTTC